The 9 T cell receptor beta chains below were found in one sample sequenced in a study of lymphopenia after photon versus proton radiotherapy. Clones were sequenced by immunoSEQ multiplex PCR, and TCRdb holds only the in-frame ones, with some missing. The sample contains roughly 53,000 clones, 83% of which appear only once. Sample: peripheral blood, taken from a patient treated with photon-based radiotherapy. These receptors came from a man between 50 and 59 years old with gastric cancer.

This chain connects TRBV27 to TRBJ1-5; TRBD1 might be the D (5 bases). Trimming cost V 0 bases and J 0 bases, with 9 bases left between them. Germline V gives CDR1 MNHEY, CDR2 SMNVEV (reference sequence). The CDR3 spans 16 residues. This CDR3 reads CASSLSAGSSNQPQHF. The CDR3, as DNA: TGTGCCAGCAGTTTATCAGCAGGGAGTAGCAATCAGCCCCAGCATTTT.

This clone was observed a few times. This rearrangement joins TRBV2 to TRBJ2-2; D is perhaps TRBD2 (5 bases). This CDR3 has 12 residues. CDR1 and CDR2 from the germline V gene are SNHLY and FYNNEI. Trimming cost V 7 bases and J 8 bases, with 11 bases left between them. The CDR3 region has the DNA TGTGCCAGCAACGGAGGTCCTGGGGAGCTGTTTTTT. Its translation is CASNGGPGELFF.

This sequence joins TRBV6-5 and TRBJ2-7; TRBD2 agrees at 13 bases. V shed 6 bases, J shed 7 bases, and the junction held 6 bases outside the gene matches. Germline CDR1 and CDR2: MNHEY and SVGAGI. This CDR3 has 14 residues. The CDR3 nucleotides are TGTGCCAGCAGGGGACTAGCGGGGCGCCGGGAGCAGTACTTC. The encoded protein is CASRGLAGRREQYF.

The chain links TRBV29-1 to TRBJ2-1; D may be TRBD1 or TRBD2 (6 bases each). The germline gives CDR1 SQVTM, CDR2 ANQGSEA. This CDR3 has 16 amino acids. Between the trimmed V and J ends, which lost 0 bases and 0 bases, there was a span of 12 bases. In nucleotides, the CDR3 is TGCAGCGTTGAAGATATCGGGGGCCCCTCCTACAATGAGCAGTTCTTC. Protein: CSVEDIGGPSYNEQFF.

This sequence joins TRBV9 and TRBJ2-5; TRBD1 might be the D (6 bases). TRBJ2-7 matches the DNA end more closely, so the J call is doubtful. Germline CDR1 reads SGDLS; CDR2 reads YYNGEE. The length of the CDR3 is 13 residues. CDR3 sequence reads: CASSKRGSGEQYF. CDR3 sequence (DNA): TGTGCCAGCAGCAAAAGGGGGTCGGGCGAGCAGTACTTC.

The chain is built from TRBV30 and TRBJ2-7; D is perhaps TRBD2 (5 bases). Trimming took off 0 bases at V and 4 bases at J, with 7 bases between the two ends. This CDR3 comprises 12 residues. CDR1 and CDR2 (germline): GTSNPN, SVGIG (reference sequence). CDR3: CAWSVRGYEQYF. The CDR3, as DNA: TGTGCCTGGAGTGTACGGGGTTACGAGCAGTACTTC.

This chain connects TRBV19 to TRBJ1-1, with 7 bases fitting TRBD1. The CDR3 is 15 residues long. Germline CDR1 reads LNHDA; CDR2 reads SQIVND (reference sequence). V lost 5 bases and J lost 0; bases outside the gene matches: 6. The CDR3 coding sequence is TGTGCCAGTAGTCCCCAGGGGGGTATGAACACTGAAGCTTTCTTT. Its translation: CASSPQGGMNTEAFF.

J is TRBJ1-2 and V is TRBV29-1; no firm D call. This CDR3 contains 12 residues. With 3 bases removed from V and 7 bases from J, the gap between germline ends came to 12 bases. Germline V gives CDR1 SQVTM, CDR2 ANQGSEA. The DNA of the CDR3 is TGCAGCGTTGAGGGGTACAGTCCTGGCTACACCTTC. This encodes CSVEGYSPGYTF.

This chain joins TRBV6-1 and TRBJ1-3, with a tentative D call TRBD1 (6 bases). The V and J ends lost 8 bases and 0 bases respectively, with 14 bases between them. This CDR3 region has 15 residues. Germline values: CDR1 MNHNS, CDR2 SASEGT. The CDR3 here is CASGGSRYSGNTIYF. The CDR3 nucleotides read TGTGCCAGCGGGGGCAGCCGATACTCTGGAAACACCATATATTTT.